These 4 T cell receptor beta chains were all obtained from the same sample, sequenced in a study of blood T cells in healthy people across ages. Alongside a J-beta primer mix, a sample-barcoded 5' primer served in a second PCR lasting 7 to 11 cycles. A single record per CDR3 protein comes from TCRdb applying MiXCR to the 5' RACE reads. The sample includes hundreds of thousands of distinct CDR3 sequences, around 49% seen only once; the top ten take approximately 32%. The sample comprised blood. Source of these receptors: a woman aged 55-70 years in good health.

The V and J genes are TRBV24-1 and TRBJ2-4; possible D gene TRBD2, 5 bases. Trimming removed 4 bases from V and 3 bases from J, with 12 bases in between. Per the germline V gene, CDR1 is KGHDR and CDR2 is SFDVKD. This CDR3 is built from 15 residues. The CDR3: CATSENGNSKNIQYF. The CDR3 DNA reads TGTGCCACCAGTGAAAACGGGAATAGCAAAAACATTCAGTACTTC.

The gene calls are TRBV3-1 and TRBJ1-1; D is undetermined. The CDR3 is 12 amino acids. The germline CDR1 and CDR2 sequences are LGHDT and YNNKEL (reference sequence). V shed 4 bases and J shed 8 bases, with 11 bases lying between them. The CDR3 DNA reads as TGTGCCAGCAGCCCCTCCGGGCAGGAAGCTTTCTTT. Amino acids: CASSPSGQEAFF.

This chain uses TRBV7-9 with TRBJ2-5; D perhaps matches TRBD2 (5 bases). The DNA end favors TRBJ2-7, so the J call may be wrong. CDR1 and CDR2 from the germline V gene are SEHNR and FQNEAQ (reference sequence). The CDR3 sequence is 15 residues long. The CDR3 DNA reads as TGTGCCAGCAGCTTAGGAGACCCCGGAGGATACGAGCAGTACTTC. As protein: CASSLGDPGGYEQYF.

J is TRBJ1-4 and V is TRBV28, with a tentative D call TRBD1 (6 bases). The ends were cut back, 6 bases at V and 4 bases at J, with 12 bases in the middle. The CDR3 has 14 residues. The germline V gene encodes CDR1 MDHEN and CDR2 SYDVKM. The CDR3 DNA follows: TGTGCCAGCAGCTCCCAAGGGGGTAATGAAAAACTGTTTTTT. Its protein product is CASSSQGGNEKLFF.